This T cell receptor (beta chain) comes out of a study of early T cells in non-severe SARS-CoV-2 infection. This clonotype was counted only a few times. The germline V and J ends were trimmed by 4 bases and 5 bases, with 11 bases remaining between them. The CDR3 is 13 residues long. Germline V gene sequence: CDR1 LGHNA, CDR2 YSLEER. TCRdb processed the 5' RACE reads anew with MiXCR; each CDR3 protein has one entry. The data show around 39,000 distinct CDR3 sequences, 5% to 6% seen once. This specimen consisted of whole blood, obtained at baseline. The rearrangement links TRBV4-3 to TRBJ2-5; a possible D gene is TRBD2 (5 bases). The clonotype comes from an adult who was a healthcare worker with PCR-confirmed SARS-CoV-2 infection or an uninfected control (not recorded which). The CDR3 reads CASSPRESETQYF. CDR3 nucleotides: TGCGCCAGCAGCCCGAGGGAATCGGAGACCCAGTACTTC.